This TCR beta chain was sequenced during a study of control samples from healthy donors and cancer patients (dated by TCRdb to 2018 to 2021). On this clone: No cognate antigen has been identified for it. No base quality information exists; no much larger clone differs at one position.

V lost 4 bases and J lost 4 bases, and the count of bases not matched to a germline gene is 10. The germline V gene provides CDR1 SQVTM and CDR2 ANQGSEA. The CDR3 measures 16 amino acids from cysteine to phenylalanine. Solely the CDR3 DNA is kept, with 48 bases framed from the first base. The library was made by the immunoSEQ multiplex PCR assay. TCRdb carries this immuneACCESS record with in-frame sequences only. Its versions omit some clonotypes, under half of them owing to an unresolved V gene in the studies checked, with the rest unexplained. Recorded for this sample are tens of thousands of clones; about four fifths of them occurred a single time. The ten biggest clones cover roughly 40% of the sample.

The source is a man between 65 and 85 years old with lung cancer. The sequence joins TRBV29-1 to TRBJ2-3, and 11 junctional nucleotides match TRBD2. Sequencing input: PBMCs. CDR3 reads: CSVVGVAGGPADTQYF. The DNA sequence is as follows: TGCAGCGTTGTCGGGGTAGCGGGGGGGCCGGCAGATACGCAGTATTTT.